The sequence of this T cell receptor (beta chain) was determined in a study of T cell repertoires in cytomegalovirus infection. This clonotype was detected once. What it binds is not known. TCRdb called the reads again in MiXCR, with one record for every CDR3 protein. The sample shows approximately 110,000 distinct CDR3 sequences, under 55% of them seen only once. V was pared by 1 base and J by 4 bases, with 9 bases between. CDR1 is LNHDA and CDR2 is SQIVND in the germline V gene (reference sequence). This CDR3 region has 14 residues. Here the sequenced sample was CD8+ T cells from cultured PBMCs, taken from culture after CMV antigen stimulation. This clonotype was sampled from a human donor in good health (CMV status not recorded). Some clones in this sample may be carry-over from other donors' samples. This chain uses TRBV19 with TRBJ2-3; D call uncertain. The CDR3 region is CASSIGALADTQYF. CDR3 bases: TGTGCCAGTAGTATAGGTGCTCTGGCAGATACGCAGTATTTT.